This T cell receptor (beta chain) emerged from a study of blood T cells in healthy people across ages. Study results and caveats: TCR beta diversity per million T cells fell roughly linearly with age.

Concerning this clonotype: Its antigen is currently unknown.

The germline CDR1 and CDR2 sequences are GTSNPN and SVGIG (reference sequence). Between the trimmed V and J ends, which lost 4 bases and 4 bases, there was a span of 10 bases. The CDR3 totals 12 residues. Next came a second PCR, run for about 7 to 12 cycles, which used a sample-barcoded 5' primer along with a J-beta primer mix. TCRdb fed the 5' RACE reads into MiXCR, producing one record per CDR3 protein. Of around 800,000 distinct CDR3 sequences listed, 25% to 30% were seen once; the top ten hold 2.5% to 3.5%. All donors came from Russia, were Caucasian and healthy, and spanned ages roughly 6 to 100. The sample was also linked to a second study, of T cells of mothers and their children. From that paper: Persistent microchimeric T cell clones were not found at ~100 per million sensitivity.

The chain combines TRBV30 with TRBJ1-2; D is unclear. This receptor was identified in a boy between 5 and 17 years old in good health. The sample comprised blood. The CDR3 is CAWTPAGYGYTF. CDR3 DNA: TGTGCCTGGACCCCAGCGGGCTATGGCTACACCTTC.